The clone carrying this T cell receptor beta chain came up a few times. As yet, its antigen is unknown. This CDR3 is built from 16 residues. The germline gives CDR1 KGHSH, CDR2 LQKENI. V lost 3 bases to trimming and J lost 7 bases, with 19 bases between them. The sample is drawn from a study of T cell repertoires in cytomegalovirus infection. Background on the study: Recently described HLA-C-restricted plus well-studied HLA-B-restricted CMV epitopes were used.

TCRdb reprocessed the reads via MiXCR and lists one record per CDR3 protein. The repertoire holds around 710,000 distinct CDR3 sequences, with approximately 32% as singletons. The sequence derives from a human donor in good health (CMV status not recorded). Some clones in this sample may be carry-over from other donors' samples. This chain links TRBV18 with TRBJ2-4; D possibly corresponds to TRBD2 (6 bases). Sequencing used cultured CD8+ T cells from PBMCs, obtained from culture after CMV antigen stimulation. The CDR3 DNA follows: TGTGCCAGCTCACCGACGGGACTCCGGAAGGGGAACATTCAGTACTTC. Translated: CASSPTGLRKGNIQYF.